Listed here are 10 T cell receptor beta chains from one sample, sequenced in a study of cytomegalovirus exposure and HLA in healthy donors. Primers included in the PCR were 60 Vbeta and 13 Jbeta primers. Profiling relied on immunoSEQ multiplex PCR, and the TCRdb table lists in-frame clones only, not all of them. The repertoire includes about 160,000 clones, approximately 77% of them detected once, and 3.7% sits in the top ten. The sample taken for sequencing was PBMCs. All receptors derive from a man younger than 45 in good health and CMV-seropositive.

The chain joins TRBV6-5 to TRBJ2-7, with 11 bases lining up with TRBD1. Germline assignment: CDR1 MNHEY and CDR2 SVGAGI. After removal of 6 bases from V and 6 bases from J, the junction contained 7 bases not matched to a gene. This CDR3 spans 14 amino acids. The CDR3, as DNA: TGTGCCAGCAGGGCGACCGGGACAGGGGGCGAGCAGTACTTC. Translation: CASRATGTGGEQYF.

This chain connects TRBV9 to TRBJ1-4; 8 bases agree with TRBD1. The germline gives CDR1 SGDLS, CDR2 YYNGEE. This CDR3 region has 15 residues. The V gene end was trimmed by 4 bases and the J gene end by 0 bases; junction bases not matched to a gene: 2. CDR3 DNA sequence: TGTGCCAGCAGCCCGACAGGGGCAACTAATGAAAAACTGTTTTTT. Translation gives CASSPTGATNEKLFF.

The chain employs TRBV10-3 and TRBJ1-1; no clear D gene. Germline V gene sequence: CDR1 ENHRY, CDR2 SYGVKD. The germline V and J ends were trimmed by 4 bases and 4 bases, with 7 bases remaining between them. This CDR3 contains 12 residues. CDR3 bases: TGTGCCATCAGTGTGGGCGTCACTGAAGCTTTCTTT. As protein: CAISVGVTEAFF.

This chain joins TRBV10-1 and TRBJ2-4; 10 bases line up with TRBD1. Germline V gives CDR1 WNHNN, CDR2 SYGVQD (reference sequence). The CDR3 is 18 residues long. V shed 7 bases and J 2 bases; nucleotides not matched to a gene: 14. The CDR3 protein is CASKAVEGTGVPKNIQYF. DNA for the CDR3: TGCGCCAGCAAGGCCGTTGAGGGGACAGGGGTCCCCAAAAACATTCAGTACTTC.

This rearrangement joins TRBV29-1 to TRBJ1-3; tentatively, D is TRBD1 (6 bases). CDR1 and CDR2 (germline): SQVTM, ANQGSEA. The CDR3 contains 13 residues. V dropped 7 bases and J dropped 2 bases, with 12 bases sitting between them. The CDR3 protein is CSAGGLTGNTIYF. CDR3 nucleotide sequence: TGCAGCGCCGGGGGGCTAACTGGAAACACCATATATTTT. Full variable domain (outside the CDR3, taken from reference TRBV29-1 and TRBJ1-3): SAVISQKPSRDICQRGTSLTIQCQVDSQVTMMFWYRQQPGQSLTLIATANQGSEATYESGFVIDKFPISRPNLTFSTLTVSNMSPEDSSIYLCSAGGLTGNTIYFGEGSWLTVV.

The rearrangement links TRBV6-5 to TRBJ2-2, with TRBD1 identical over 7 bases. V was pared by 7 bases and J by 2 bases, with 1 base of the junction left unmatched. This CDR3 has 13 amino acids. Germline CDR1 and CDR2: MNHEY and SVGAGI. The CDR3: CASNRGNTGELFF. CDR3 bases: TGTGCCAGCAACAGGGGAAACACCGGGGAGCTGTTTTTT.

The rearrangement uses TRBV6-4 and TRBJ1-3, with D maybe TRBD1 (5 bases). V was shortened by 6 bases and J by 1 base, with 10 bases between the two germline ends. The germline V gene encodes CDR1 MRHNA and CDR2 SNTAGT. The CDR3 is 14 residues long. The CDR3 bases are TGTGCCAGCAGCCCCGACAGATCTGGAAACACCATATATTTT. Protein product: CASSPDRSGNTIYF.

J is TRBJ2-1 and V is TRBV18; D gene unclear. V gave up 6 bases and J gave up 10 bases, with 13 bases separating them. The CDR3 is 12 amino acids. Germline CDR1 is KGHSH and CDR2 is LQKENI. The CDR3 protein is CASSPQEREQFF. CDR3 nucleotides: TGTGCCAGCTCCCCCCAAGAGAGGGAGCAGTTCTTC.

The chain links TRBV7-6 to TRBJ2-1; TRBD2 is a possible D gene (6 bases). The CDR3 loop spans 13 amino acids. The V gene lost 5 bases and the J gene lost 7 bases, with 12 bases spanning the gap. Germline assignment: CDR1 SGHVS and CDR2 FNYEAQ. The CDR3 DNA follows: TGTGCCAGCAGCCCCGGGACTCAGAATGAGCAGTTCTTC. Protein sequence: CASSPGTQNEQFF.

The CDR3 coding sequence is TGTGCCAGCAGCGGACAGGATCCCTACGAGCAGTACTTC. Its translation: CASSGQDPYEQYF. The chain carries TRBV9 and TRBJ2-7; D possibly corresponds to TRBD1 (6 bases). Germline V gene sequence: CDR1 SGDLS, CDR2 YYNGEE. This CDR3 has 13 amino acids. Trimming shortened V by 3 bases and J by 2 bases, and 9 bases separated the two germline ends.